This paragraph covers one T cell receptor beta chain sequence. As yet, its antigen is unknown. V shed 3 bases and J 1 base; nucleotides not matched to a gene: 3. CDR3 length: 15 amino acids. Germline V gene data show CDR1 as SGHNT and CDR2 as YYREEE (reference sequence). Produced via immunoSEQ multiplex PCR; TCRdb's table is partial and in-frame only. The table has fewer than 65,000 clones, approximately 80% seen once. This sample was taken from a study of radiotherapy plus CTLA-4 blockade in lung cancer. Study context: Around 20% of enrolled patients responded objectively, and 31% had disease control.

Study-wide results and caveats: Strongest reported response predictors: early blood clone changes and post-radiation interferon-beta. TCR clones originating in tumors grew in number in blood after radiotherapy plus ipilimumab.

This rearrangement joins TRBV5-4 to TRBJ1-4; TRBD1 aligns across 7 bases. The receptor was isolated from a human donor with non-small cell lung cancer whose response to radiotherapy plus ipilimumab could not be evaluated. The input for sequencing was peripheral blood, taken from a patient treated with radiotherapy plus ipilimumab. CDR3 residues: CASSSRQGTNEKLFF. As DNA, the CDR3 is TGTGCCAGCAGCTCCCGACAGGGAACTAATGAAAAACTGTTTTTT.